The clone carrying this T cell receptor (beta chain) was recorded at least ten times. V was clipped by 5 bases and J by 9 bases, with 23 bases between them. The germline V gene encodes CDR1 SGHTA and CDR2 FQGTGA. The CDR3 is 16 amino acids. TCRdb reassembled clones from the PCR reads with MiXCR. The sample has 35,000 to 55,000 clones, around 23% seen once. This record belongs to a study of metastatic and nonmetastatic thyroid tumors. The wider study: From malignant and benign thyroid patients, repertoires in blood and in tumor or nodule tissue were compared.

Among the patients, none had received any treatment before thyroid surgery. The sequence was obtained from a male donor with papillary thyroid cancer or a benign thyroid nodule (not recorded which). Some clones in this sample may be carry-over from other donors' samples. The sequenced material came from blood. The chain is built from TRBV7-3 and TRBJ2-1; D possibly matches TRBD1 or TRBD2 (6 bases each). The CDR3 region has the DNA TGTGCCAGCAGCCCTTGGGGGCTAGCGCAGGAGGGTGAGCAGTTCTTC. Protein: CASSPWGLAQEGEQFF.